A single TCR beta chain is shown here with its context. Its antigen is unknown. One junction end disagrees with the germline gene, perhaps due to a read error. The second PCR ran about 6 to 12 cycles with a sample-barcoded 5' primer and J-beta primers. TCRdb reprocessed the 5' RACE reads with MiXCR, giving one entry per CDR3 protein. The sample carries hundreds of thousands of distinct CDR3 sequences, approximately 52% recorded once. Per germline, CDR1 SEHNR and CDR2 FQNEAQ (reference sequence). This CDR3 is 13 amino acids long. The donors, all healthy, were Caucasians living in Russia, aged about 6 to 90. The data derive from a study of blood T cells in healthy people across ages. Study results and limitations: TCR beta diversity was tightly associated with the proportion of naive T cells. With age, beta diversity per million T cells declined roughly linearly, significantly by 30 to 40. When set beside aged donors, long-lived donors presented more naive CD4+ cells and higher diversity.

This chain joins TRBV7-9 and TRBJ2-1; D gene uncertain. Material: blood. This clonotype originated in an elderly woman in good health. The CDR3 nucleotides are TGTACCAGCAGGACCCTCTCCTACAATGAGCAGTTCTTC. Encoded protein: CTSRTLSYNEQFF.